Below, 8 T cell receptor beta chains from the same sample are listed, as sequenced in a study of long-term antiretroviral therapy in people with HIV. The libraries were made with immunoSEQ v3.0 at survey level. Only in-frame clones appear in the TCRdb table, and some are missing; sequencing was by immunoSEQ multiplex PCR. In the table there are about 34,000 clones, about four fifths of which are singletons. This specimen was unsorted PBMCs, taken 0.4 years before starting antiretroviral therapy. All receptors come from a man younger than 35 with HIV.

The rearrangement uses TRBV4-2 and TRBJ2-1, with D perhaps TRBD1 (6 bases). The germline gives CDR1 LGHNA, CDR2 YNFKEQ. V was shortened by 6 bases and J by 6 bases, with 9 bases between the two germline ends. This CDR3 region has 12 residues. CDR3 sequence reads: CASRGTRNEQFF. The CDR3 coding sequence is TGTGCCAGCAGAGGGACACGCAATGAGCAGTTCTTC.

The V call is TRBV7-3, the J call TRBJ2-1; D is undetermined. V was clipped by 4 bases and J by 4 bases, with 8 bases between them. CDR1 SGHTA and CDR2 FQGTGA come from the germline V gene. This CDR3 region has 13 residues. The CDR3 reads CASSYLYYNEQFF. CDR3 bases: TGTGCCAGCAGCTACCTGTATTACAATGAGCAGTTCTTC.

The V gene is TRBV6-5, the J gene TRBJ1-2; TRBD1 aligns across 10 bases. CDR1 is MNHEY, CDR2 SVGAGI, per germline. The junction had 9 bases not matched to a gene; V was cut back by 5 bases and J by 6 bases. CDR3 length: 15 amino acids. CDR3 nucleotide sequence: TGTGCCAGCAGTATGCCACCGGGACAGGGGAATGGCTACACCTTC. Translated, it gives CASSMPPGQGNGYTF.

The rearrangement uses TRBV2 and TRBJ2-1, with no clear D. Germline CDR1 SNHLY, CDR2 FYNNEI. The CDR3 is made up of 12 amino acids. Trimming took 3 bases from V and 9 from J, leaving 9 bases between them. The CDR3 nucleotides are TGTGCCAGCAGTGATCTAGGGCGTGAGCAGTTCTTC. This codes for CASSDLGREQFF.

V and J are TRBV13 and TRBJ2-7, with TRBD2 matching 12 bases. V shed 1 base and J 6 bases; nucleotides not matched to a gene: 7. Germline V CDR1 and CDR2: PRHDT, FYEKMQ (reference sequence). The CDR3 covers 16 residues. CDR3 residues: CASSLVPSGGAGEQYF. In DNA, the CDR3 is TGTGCCAGCAGCTTAGTTCCTAGCGGGGGGGCGGGCGAGCAGTACTTC.

The chain employs TRBV5-6 and TRBJ2-1; D ambiguous. In germline, CDR1 is SGHDT, CDR2 YYEEEE. There are 14 residues in the CDR3. The V end lost 4 bases, the J end lost 5 bases, and 13 bases lay between the germline ends. The CDR3 DNA sequence: TGTGCCAGCAGCCGCGATACCAGAGACAATGAGCAGTTCTTC. Translated, it gives CASSRDTRDNEQFF.

V gene TRBV5-6 combines with J gene TRBJ2-3; TRBD1 might be the D (5 bases). Between the trimmed V and J ends, which lost 2 bases and 0 bases, there was a span of 16 bases. In germline, CDR1 is SGHDT, CDR2 YYEEEE. The CDR3 covers 17 residues. The CDR3 DNA is TGTGCCAGCAGCTTACTTTCAGGTGGGGCTAGCACAGATACGCAGTATTTT. Protein: CASSLLSGGASTDTQYF.

This chain connects TRBV21-1 to TRBJ2-5; TRBD1, the D gene given by the table, was not confirmed from the DNA. TRBV21-1 is classified as a pseudogene. The CDR3 has 18 amino acids. The CDR3 loop is CASSKGALRTGSQETQYF. The DNA for the CDR3 is TGTGCCAGCAGCAAAGGGGCCCTGCGGACAGGATCCCAAGAGACCCAGTACTTC.